A selection of T cell receptor beta chains follows, all from one sample in a study of blood T cell repertoires in COVID-19. Profiling relied on immunoSEQ multiplex PCR, and the TCRdb table lists in-frame clones only, not all of them. The sample lists fewer than 150,000 clones; roughly four fifths were seen once. The sequenced sample consisted of PBMCs or T cells enriched from blood (not recorded which). These receptors all stem from a man aged 25 to 45 who had recovered from COVID-19. Each CDR3 is given with its conserved first and last residue. The D gene is left open where the match is weak. Only some rows state a clone size, as once, few, many or a class for expanded clones.

j_gene: TRBJ1-6
v_gene: TRBV5-1
len: 15
d_gene: NA
abundance: NA
CDR3aa: CASSLDTGTSSPLHF
CDR3nt: TGCGCCAGCAGCTTGGATACAGGGACAAGTTCACCCCTCCACTTT

j_gene: TRBJ2-7
v_gene: TRBV19
len: 14
d_gene: NA
abundance: NA
CDR3aa: CASSMGGQGYEQYF
CDR3nt: TGTGCCAGTAGTATGGGGGGGCAGGGATACGAGCAGTACTTC

j_gene: TRBJ1-3
v_gene: TRBV7-6
len: 13
d_gene: NA
abundance: few
CDR3aa: CASSEGPGNTIYF
CDR3nt: TGTGCCAGCAGCGAGGGTCCTGGAAACACCATATATTTT

j_gene: TRBJ1-4
v_gene: TRBV27
len: 14
d_gene: NA
abundance: NA
CDR3aa: CASSLDRVNEKLFF
CDR3nt: TGTGCCAGCAGTTTGGACAGAGTAAATGAAAAACTGTTTTTT

j_gene: TRBJ1-2
v_gene: TRBV2
len: 14
d_gene: TRBD1
abundance: NA
CDR3aa: CASSRDSPNYGYTF
CDR3nt: TGTGCCAGCAGCCGGGACAGTCCCAACTATGGCTACACCTTC

j_gene: TRBJ2-3
v_gene: TRBV5-1
len: 14
d_gene: TRBD1
abundance: NA
CDR3aa: CASSPGTAYGTQYF
CDR3nt: TGCGCCAGCAGCCCCGGGACAGCTTACGGCACGCAGTATTTT

j_gene: TRBJ2-1
v_gene: TRBV19
len: 17
d_gene: TRBD2
abundance: NA
CDR3aa: CASSIGLAVSSYNEQFF
CDR3nt: TGTGCCAGTAGTATCGGACTAGCGGTCAGCTCCTACAATGAGCAGTTCTTC

j_gene: TRBJ2-2
v_gene: TRBV6-5
len: 13
d_gene: NA
abundance: NA
CDR3aa: CATREGGTGELFF
CDR3nt: TGTGCCACAAGGGAAGGGGGCACCGGGGAGCTGTTTTTT

j_gene: TRBJ1-3
v_gene: TRBV19
len: 14
d_gene: NA
abundance: NA
CDR3aa: CAVEPQEGGNTIYF
CDR3nt: TGTGCCGTCGAGCCACAGGAAGGTGGAAACACCATATATTTT

j_gene: TRBJ1-4
v_gene: TRBV28
len: 14
d_gene: NA
abundance: NA
CDR3aa: CASSTPGFLEKLFF
CDR3nt: TGTGCCAGCAGCACGCCCGGGTTTCTAGAAAAACTGTTTTTT

j_gene: TRBJ2-5
v_gene: TRBV6-4
len: 14
d_gene: TRBD2
abundance: many
CDR3aa: CASSETGGSETQYF
CDR3nt: TGTGCCAGCAGTGAAACGGGGGGGTCAGAGACCCAGTACTTC

j_gene: TRBJ1-5
v_gene: TRBV5-5
len: 14
d_gene: NA
abundance: NA
CDR3aa: CASSLRGLGQPQHF
CDR3nt: TGTGCCAGCAGCCTACGCGGTCTGGGTCAGCCCCAGCATTTT

j_gene: TRBJ2-7
v_gene: TRBV7-9
len: 15
d_gene: NA
abundance: NA
CDR3aa: CASSLGGGGTYEQYF
CDR3nt: TGTGCCAGCAGCTTAGGAGGAGGGGGCACCTACGAGCAGTACTTC

j_gene: TRBJ1-1
v_gene: TRBV5-1
len: 13
d_gene: NA
abundance: NA
CDR3aa: CASSLARDLEAFF
CDR3nt: TGCGCCAGCAGCTTGGCGCGGGACCTGGAAGCTTTCTTT

j_gene: TRBJ1-6
v_gene: TRBV2
len: 14
d_gene: TRBD1
abundance: NA
CDR3aa: CASRMTGDNSPLHF
CDR3nt: TGTGCCAGCAGGATGACAGGGGATAATTCACCCCTCCACTTT

j_gene: TRBJ2-7
v_gene: TRBV30
len: 15
d_gene: NA
abundance: NA
CDR3aa: CAWSPQGLVSYEQYF
CDR3nt: TGTGCCTGGAGTCCTCAGGGATTGGTCTCCTACGAGCAGTACTTC

j_gene: TRBJ1-1
v_gene: TRBV15
len: 15
d_gene: TRBD1
abundance: NA
CDR3aa: CATSTAGQAKTEAFF
CDR3nt: TGTGCCACCAGCACCGCTGGACAGGCGAAAACTGAAGCTTTCTTT

j_gene: TRBJ1-2
v_gene: TRBV28
len: 16
d_gene: TRBD1
abundance: NA
CDR3aa: CASSGTGEVRNYGYTF
CDR3nt: TGTGCCAGTTCCGGGACAGGGGAGGTGAGAAACTATGGCTACACCTTC

j_gene: TRBJ1-1
v_gene: TRBV6-6
len: 13
d_gene: TRBD1
abundance: NA
CDR3aa: CASNTGGFTEAFF
CDR3nt: TGTGCCAGCAATACAGGGGGCTTTACTGAAGCTTTCTTT

j_gene: TRBJ2-3
v_gene: TRBV3-1/TRBV3-2
len: 14
d_gene: NA
abundance: medium-sized
CDR3aa: CASSQAAERDTQYF
CDR3nt: TGTGCCAGCAGCCAAGCCGCGGAGAGAGATACGCAGTATTTT

j_gene: TRBJ1-1
v_gene: TRBV11-2
len: 14
d_gene: TRBD1
abundance: NA
CDR3aa: CASSYGTGGTEAFF
CDR3nt: TGTGCCAGCAGCTACGGGACAGGGGGCACTGAAGCTTTCTTT

j_gene: TRBJ1-1
v_gene: TRBV6-5
len: 15
d_gene: TRBD1
abundance: NA
CDR3aa: CASRGQGAGVTEAFF
CDR3nt: TGTGCCAGCAGGGGACAGGGGGCTGGGGTTACTGAAGCTTTCTTT

j_gene: TRBJ2-1
v_gene: TRBV6-4
len: 16
d_gene: TRBD2
abundance: NA
CDR3aa: CASSSAPSGIYNEQFF
CDR3nt: TGTGCCAGCAGTTCGGCGCCTAGCGGGATATACAATGAGCAGTTCTTC

j_gene: TRBJ1-3
v_gene: TRBV24-1
len: 15
d_gene: NA
abundance: NA
CDR3aa: CATSDPGDSGNTIYF
CDR3nt: TGTGCCACCAGTGACCCCGGAGACTCTGGAAACACCATATATTTT

j_gene: TRBJ2-2
v_gene: TRBV4-1
len: 21
d_gene: TRBD1
abundance: once
CDR3aa: CASSHLRLGQEKLENTGELFF
CDR3nt: TGCGCCAGCAGCCACTTACGGCTTGGACAGGAGAAGTTAGAGAACACCGGGGAGCTGTTTTTT

j_gene: TRBJ1-2
v_gene: TRBV5-6
len: 15
d_gene: NA
abundance: NA
CDR3aa: CASSLNPVKPLGYTF
CDR3nt: TGTGCCAGCAGCTTAAACCCCGTAAAGCCGTTGGGCTACACCTTC

j_gene: TRBJ2-2
v_gene: TRBV12-3/TRBV12-4
len: 13
d_gene: NA
abundance: NA
CDR3aa: CASSLRTTGELFF
CDR3nt: TGTGCCAGCAGTTTAAGGACTACCGGGGAGCTGTTTTTT

j_gene: TRBJ1-1
v_gene: TRBV5-1
len: 15
d_gene: NA
abundance: few
CDR3aa: CASSGGGPGNTEAFF
CDR3nt: TGCGCCAGCAGCGGGGGCGGACCGGGGAACACTGAAGCTTTCTTT

j_gene: TRBJ1-1
v_gene: TRBV6-6
len: 13
d_gene: NA
abundance: NA
CDR3aa: CASRIERDTEAFF
CDR3nt: TGTGCCAGCAGGATAGAGCGGGACACTGAAGCTTTCTTT

j_gene: TRBJ1-1
v_gene: TRBV11-2
len: 13
d_gene: NA
abundance: NA
CDR3aa: CASSLGGGDKAFF
CDR3nt: TGTGCCAGCAGCTTAGGGGGGGGTGATAAAGCTTTCTTT

j_gene: TRBJ1-3
v_gene: TRBV11-2
len: 14
d_gene: NA
abundance: NA
CDR3aa: CASSWWGQENTIYF
CDR3nt: TGTGCCAGCAGCTGGTGGGGGCAGGAAAACACCATATATTTT

j_gene: TRBJ1-4
v_gene: TRBV18
len: 13
d_gene: NA
abundance: NA
CDR3aa: CASSPRDFPKLFF
CDR3nt: TGTGCCAGCTCCCCGAGGGACTTCCCCAAACTGTTTTTT

j_gene: TRBJ1-2
v_gene: TRBV30
len: 12
d_gene: TRBD1
abundance: once
CDR3aa: CAWSVQGNGYTF
CDR3nt: TGTGCCTGGAGTGTACAGGGGAATGGCTACACCTTC

j_gene: TRBJ1-6
v_gene: TRBV2
len: 14
d_gene: TRBD1
abundance: NA
CDR3aa: CATTPTGGNSPLHF
CDR3nt: TGTGCCACCACTCCGACAGGGGGTAATTCACCCCTCCACTTT

j_gene: TRBJ1-2
v_gene: TRBV19
len: 13
d_gene: TRBD1
abundance: NA
CDR3aa: CAARIQGTILYTF
CDR3nt: TGTGCCGCGCGGATACAGGGGACAATCCTCTACACCTTC

j_gene: TRBJ1-5
v_gene: TRBV27
len: 14
d_gene: NA
abundance: few
CDR3aa: CASSFGEPNQPQHF
CDR3nt: TGTGCCAGCAGTTTCGGAGAGCCCAATCAGCCCCAGCATTTT

j_gene: TRBJ2-2
v_gene: TRBV11-2
len: 17
d_gene: TRBD1
abundance: NA
CDR3aa: CASSSPFRGGSAGELFF
CDR3nt: TGTGCCAGCAGCTCCCCCTTTAGAGGGGGCTCAGCCGGGGAGCTGTTTTTT

j_gene: TRBJ1-4
v_gene: TRBV18
len: 16
d_gene: NA
abundance: NA
CDR3aa: CASSAQGKATNEKLFF
CDR3nt: TGTGCCAGCTCAGCTCAGGGTAAAGCAACTAATGAAAAACTGTTTTTT

j_gene: TRBJ2-1
v_gene: TRBV11-3
len: 15
d_gene: NA
abundance: few
CDR3aa: CASSLRESPYNEQFF
CDR3nt: TGTGCCAGCAGCTTACGGGAAAGTCCCTACAATGAGCAGTTCTTC

j_gene: TRBJ1-2
v_gene: TRBV30
len: 13
d_gene: TRBD1
abundance: NA
CDR3aa: CAWSIGTGIGYTF
CDR3nt: TGTGCCTGGAGTATCGGGACAGGCATTGGCTACACCTTC

j_gene: TRBJ1-5
v_gene: TRBV18
len: 16
d_gene: TRBD1
abundance: NA
CDR3aa: CASSPGRTGGNQPQHF
CDR3nt: TGTGCCAGCTCACCAGGAAGGACAGGGGGCAATCAGCCCCAGCATTTT

j_gene: TRBJ2-5
v_gene: TRBV11-2
len: 16
d_gene: TRBD2
abundance: NA
CDR3aa: CASSIGTSGIQETQYF
CDR3nt: TGTGCCAGCAGCATCGGGACTAGCGGGATCCAAGAGACCCAGTACTTC

j_gene: TRBJ2-3
v_gene: TRBV18
len: 14
d_gene: NA
abundance: NA
CDR3aa: CASSPVSAEDTQYF
CDR3nt: TGTGCCAGCTCACCCGTTAGCGCGGAGGATACGCAGTATTTT